This TCR beta chain was identified during a study of blood T cell repertoires in COVID-19. Study information: Acute and convalescent COVID-19 specimens originated in the United States, Italy and Spain. T cells, B-cell-depleted T cells, or PBMCs provided the cDNA or gDNA that served as material.

The germline gives CDR1 MNHEY, CDR2 SVGAGI. V shed 5 bases and J shed 2 bases, with 12 bases lying between them. CDR3 length: 14 residues. Per the authors' pipeline: Amplification of reference gene primers was used by the study to estimate nucleated cell counts. The data were produced by immunoSEQ multiplex PCR, yet TCRdb's version contains in-frame clones alone and is incomplete. That table supplies the V and J calls and clone size; D and trimming were determined from the DNA. The top ten hold roughly 0.25% of the sample, which has hundreds of thousands of clones, approximately 90% seen once. This TCR came from a woman between 18 and 29 years old with acute or convalescent COVID-19. The genes are TRBV6-5 and TRBJ2-5, with D uncertain. The specimen was peripheral blood. The CDR3 DNA reads as TGTGCCAGCAGTCAACCCAGTGAACAAGAGACCCAGTACTTC. Its protein is CASSQPSEQETQYF.